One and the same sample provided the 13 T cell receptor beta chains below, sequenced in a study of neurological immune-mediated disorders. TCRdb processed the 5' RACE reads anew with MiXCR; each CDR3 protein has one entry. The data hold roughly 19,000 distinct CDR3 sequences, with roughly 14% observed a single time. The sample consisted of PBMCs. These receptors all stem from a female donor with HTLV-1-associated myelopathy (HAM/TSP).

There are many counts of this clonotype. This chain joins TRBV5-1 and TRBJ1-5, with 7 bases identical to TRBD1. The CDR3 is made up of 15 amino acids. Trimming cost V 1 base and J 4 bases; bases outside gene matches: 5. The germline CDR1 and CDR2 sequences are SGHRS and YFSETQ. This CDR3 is CASSLLGQINQPQHF. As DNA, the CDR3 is TGCGCCAGCAGCTTGCTGGGACAGATTAATCAGCCCCAGCATTTT.

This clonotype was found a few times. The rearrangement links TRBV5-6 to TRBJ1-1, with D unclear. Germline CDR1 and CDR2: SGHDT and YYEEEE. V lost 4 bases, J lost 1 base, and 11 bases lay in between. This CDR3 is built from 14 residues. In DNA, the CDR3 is TGTGCCAGCAGCCGCCGGGGTCCGAACACTGAAGCTTTCTTT. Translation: CASSRRGPNTEAFF.

The CDR3 DNA reads TGCGCCAGCGGCCCAGCAACAGGGGCTGGAGGCACTGAAGCTTTCTTT. Residues: CASGPATGAGGTEAFF. The V call is TRBV5-1, the J call TRBJ1-1, with 7 positions matching TRBD1. The germline V gene has CDR1 SGHRS and CDR2 YFSETQ. The CDR3 totals 16 residues. The junction had 16 bases not matched to a gene; V was cut back by 7 bases and J by 4 bases.

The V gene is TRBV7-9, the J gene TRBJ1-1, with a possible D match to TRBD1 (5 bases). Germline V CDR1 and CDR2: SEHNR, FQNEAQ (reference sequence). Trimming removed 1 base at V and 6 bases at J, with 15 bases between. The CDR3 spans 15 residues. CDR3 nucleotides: TGTGCCAGCAGCTTAGAATCAGGGCCGGGAGCTGAAGCTTTCTTT. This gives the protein CASSLESGPGAEAFF.

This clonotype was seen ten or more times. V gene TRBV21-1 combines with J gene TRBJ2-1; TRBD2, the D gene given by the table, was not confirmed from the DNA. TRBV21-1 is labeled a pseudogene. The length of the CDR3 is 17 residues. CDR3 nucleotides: TGTGCCAGCAGCAAAGTGACCCGAAGGGCGGGATACAATGAGCAGTTCTTC. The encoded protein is CASSKVTRRAGYNEQFF.

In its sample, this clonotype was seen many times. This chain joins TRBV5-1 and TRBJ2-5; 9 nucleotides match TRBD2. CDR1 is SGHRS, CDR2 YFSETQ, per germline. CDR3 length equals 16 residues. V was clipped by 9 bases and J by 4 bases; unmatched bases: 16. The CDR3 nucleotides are TGCGCCACCTCCGGAAGTCCTAGCGGGAAAGGAGAGACCCAGTACTTC. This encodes CATSGSPSGKGETQYF.

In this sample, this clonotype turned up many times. DNA of the CDR3: TGTGCCAGCAGCTTATATGAGACCCAGTACTTC. Protein: CASSLYETQYF. The chain couples TRBV7-2 to TRBJ2-5; D is uncertain. V was trimmed by 2 bases and J by 5 bases, leaving 3 bases between them. The CDR3 is made up of 11 amino acids. From germline, CDR1 is SGHTA and CDR2 FQGNSA.

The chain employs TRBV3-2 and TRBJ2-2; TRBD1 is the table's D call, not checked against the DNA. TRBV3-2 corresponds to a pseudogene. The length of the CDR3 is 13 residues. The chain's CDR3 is CASGGGRTGELFF. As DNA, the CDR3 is TGTGCCAGCGGGGGGGGGCGCACCGGGGAGCTGTTTTTT.

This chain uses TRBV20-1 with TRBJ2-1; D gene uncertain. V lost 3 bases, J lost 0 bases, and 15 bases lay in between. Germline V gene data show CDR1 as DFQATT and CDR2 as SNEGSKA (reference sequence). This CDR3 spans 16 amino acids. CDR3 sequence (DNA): TGCAGTGCTAGTTCTAGAGCGTACAGCTCCTACAATGAGCAGTTCTTC. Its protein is CSASSRAYSSYNEQFF.

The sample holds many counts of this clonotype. The CDR3 loop is CASSKSGLAGMDEQFF. The CDR3 DNA reads TGTGCCAGCAGTAAATCGGGACTAGCGGGAATGGATGAGCAGTTCTTC. The chain joins TRBV7-2 to TRBJ2-1, with 13 positions matching TRBD2. The CDR3 runs to 16 residues. The junction had 10 bases not matched to a gene; V was cut back by 6 bases and J by 8 bases. The germline V gene encodes CDR1 SGHTA and CDR2 FQGNSA.

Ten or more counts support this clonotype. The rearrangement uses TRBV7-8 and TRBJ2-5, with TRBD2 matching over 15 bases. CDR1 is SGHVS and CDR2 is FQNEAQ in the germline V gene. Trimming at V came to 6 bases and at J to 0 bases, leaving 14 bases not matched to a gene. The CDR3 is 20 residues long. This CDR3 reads CASRRTSGGDRPLYQETQYF. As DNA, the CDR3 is TGTGCCAGCAGAAGGACTAGCGGGGGGGACCGACCTTTGTACCAAGAGACCCAGTACTTC. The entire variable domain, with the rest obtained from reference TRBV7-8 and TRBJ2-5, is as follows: GAGVSQSPRYKVAKRGQDVALRCDPISGHVSLFWYQQALGQGPEFLTYFQNEAQLDKSGLPSDRFFAERPEGSVSTLKIQRTQQEDSAVYLCASRRTSGGDRPLYQETQYFGPGTRLLVL.

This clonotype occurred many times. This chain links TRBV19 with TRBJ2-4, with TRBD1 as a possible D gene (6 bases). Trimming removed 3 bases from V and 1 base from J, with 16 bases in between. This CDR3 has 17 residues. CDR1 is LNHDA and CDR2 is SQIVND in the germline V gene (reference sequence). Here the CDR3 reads CASSIQGRGRAKNIQYF. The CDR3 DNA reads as TGTGCCAGTAGTATTCAGGGCAGGGGTAGGGCCAAAAACATTCAGTACTTC.

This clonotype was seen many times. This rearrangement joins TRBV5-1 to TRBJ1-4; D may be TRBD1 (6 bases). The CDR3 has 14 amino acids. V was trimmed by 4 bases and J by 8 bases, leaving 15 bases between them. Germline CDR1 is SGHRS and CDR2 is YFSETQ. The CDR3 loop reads CASSTGQSGEKLFF. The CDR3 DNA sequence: TGCGCCAGCAGCACCGGACAGAGTGGAGAAAAACTGTTTTTT.